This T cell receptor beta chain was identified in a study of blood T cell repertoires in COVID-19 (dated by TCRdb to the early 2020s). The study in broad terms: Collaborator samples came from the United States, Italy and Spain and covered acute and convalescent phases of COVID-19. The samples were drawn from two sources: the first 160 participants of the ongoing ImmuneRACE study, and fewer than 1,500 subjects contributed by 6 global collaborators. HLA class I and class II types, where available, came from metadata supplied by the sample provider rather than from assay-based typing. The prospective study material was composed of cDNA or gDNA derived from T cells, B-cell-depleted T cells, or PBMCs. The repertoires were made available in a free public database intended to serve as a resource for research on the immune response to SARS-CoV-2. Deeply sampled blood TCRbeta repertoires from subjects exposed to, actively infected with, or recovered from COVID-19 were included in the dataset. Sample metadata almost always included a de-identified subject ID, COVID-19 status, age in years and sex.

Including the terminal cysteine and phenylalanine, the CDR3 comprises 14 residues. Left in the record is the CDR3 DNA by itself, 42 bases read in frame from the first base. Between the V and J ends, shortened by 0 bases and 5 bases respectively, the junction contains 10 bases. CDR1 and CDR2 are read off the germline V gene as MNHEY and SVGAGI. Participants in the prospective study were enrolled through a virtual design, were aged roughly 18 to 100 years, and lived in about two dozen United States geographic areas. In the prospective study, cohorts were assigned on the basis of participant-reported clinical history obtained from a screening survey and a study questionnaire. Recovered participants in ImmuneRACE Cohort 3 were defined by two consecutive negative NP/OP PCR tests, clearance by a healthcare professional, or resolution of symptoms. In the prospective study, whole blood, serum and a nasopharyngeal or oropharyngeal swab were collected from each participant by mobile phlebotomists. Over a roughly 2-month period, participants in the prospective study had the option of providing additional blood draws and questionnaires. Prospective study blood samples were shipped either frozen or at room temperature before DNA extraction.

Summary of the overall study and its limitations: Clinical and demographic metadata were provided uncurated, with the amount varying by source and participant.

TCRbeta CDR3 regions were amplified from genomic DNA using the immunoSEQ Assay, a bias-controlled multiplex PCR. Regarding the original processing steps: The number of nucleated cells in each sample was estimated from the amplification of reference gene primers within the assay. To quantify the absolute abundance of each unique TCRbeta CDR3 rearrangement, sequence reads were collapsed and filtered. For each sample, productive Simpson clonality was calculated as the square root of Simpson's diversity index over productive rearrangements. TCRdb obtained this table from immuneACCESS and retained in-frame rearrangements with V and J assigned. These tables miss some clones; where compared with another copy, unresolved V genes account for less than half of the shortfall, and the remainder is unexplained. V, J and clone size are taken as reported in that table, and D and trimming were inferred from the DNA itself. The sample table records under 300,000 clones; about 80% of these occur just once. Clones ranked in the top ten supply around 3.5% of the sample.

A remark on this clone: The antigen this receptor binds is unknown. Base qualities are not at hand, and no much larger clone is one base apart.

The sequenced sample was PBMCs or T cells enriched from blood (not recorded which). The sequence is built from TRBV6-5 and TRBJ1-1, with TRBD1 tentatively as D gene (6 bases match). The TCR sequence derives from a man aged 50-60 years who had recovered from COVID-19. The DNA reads TGTGCCAGCAGTTACTCCAGGGGTAGGACTGAAGCTTTCTTT. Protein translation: CASSYSRGRTEAFF.